Following are 30 T cell receptor beta chains from one sample sequenced in a study of T cell responses to AZD1222 COVID-19 vaccine. Sequencing used immunoSEQ multiplex PCR; TCRdb keeps in-frame clones, though not all of them. The sample includes fewer than 200,000 clones, approximately 94% of them seen just once. This sample comprised peripheral blood, obtained 28 days after the second dose of the MenACWY control vaccine. The receptors here all came from an adult who received the MenACWY meningococcal vaccine as a control.

The gene calls are TRBV28 and TRBJ1-5; D is ambiguous. Trimming left V 5 bases short and J 2 bases short, with 19 bases between. Germline-derived CDR1 and CDR2 are MDHEN and SYDVKM. This CDR3 contains 17 residues. This CDR3 is CASSPIEGSNGNQPQHF. CDR3 DNA sequence: TGTGCCAGCAGTCCCATCGAGGGAAGCAATGGCAATCAGCCCCAGCATTTT.

This rearrangement joins TRBV2 to TRBJ2-5; tentatively, D is TRBD1 (5 bases). The germline V gene encodes CDR1 SNHLY and CDR2 FYNNEI. The CDR3 loop spans 13 amino acids. V was shortened by 5 bases and J by 0 bases, with 7 bases between the two germline ends. Here the CDR3 reads CASSWTYQETQYF. As DNA, the CDR3 is TGTGCCAGCAGTTGGACATACCAAGAGACCCAGTACTTC.

The chain carries TRBV2 and TRBJ2-7; TRBD1 matches 8 bases. Germline lookup yields CDR1 SNHLY and CDR2 FYNNEI. Trimming cost V 5 bases and J 4 bases; bases outside gene matches: 4. The CDR3 is 13 amino acids. The CDR3 sequence is CASSWTGRYEQYF. In nucleotides, the CDR3 is TGTGCCAGCAGTTGGACAGGGAGGTACGAGCAGTACTTC.

The chain couples TRBV7-2 to TRBJ2-2; tentatively, D is TRBD1 (5 bases). CDR3 length: 19 residues. Deletions cut 0 bases from V and 6 bases from J, with 23 bases between. CDR1 is SGHTA, CDR2 FQGNSA, per germline. For the CDR3, the DNA is TGTGCCAGCAGCTTAGCCGGTTTAGGGGCAGGGCGCCACCCCGGGGAGCTGTTTTTT. It specifies CASSLAGLGAGRHPGELFF.

V is TRBV4-1 and J is TRBJ2-3; D is possibly TRBD2 (6 bases). The CDR3 length is 19 residues. CDR1 and CDR2 from the germline V gene are MGHRA and YSYEKL. Trimming left V 1 base short and J 2 bases short, with 22 bases between. The CDR3 reads CASSQGVVTGAGYTDTQYF. The CDR3 DNA follows: TGCGCCAGCAGCCAAGGAGTAGTTACGGGAGCTGGGTACACAGATACGCAGTATTTT.

The chain couples TRBV19 to TRBJ2-1; 12 bases match TRBD2. V lost 5 bases to trimming and J lost 8 bases; unmatched junction nucleotides: 4. The V gene's germline CDR1 is LNHDA and CDR2 SQIVND (reference sequence). This CDR3 comprises 14 residues. CDR3 region: CASSWLAGGDEQFF. The CDR3 coding sequence is TGTGCCAGTAGTTGGCTAGCGGGAGGGGATGAGCAGTTCTTC.

The chain combines TRBV19 with TRBJ1-1, with D possibly TRBD1 on 5 matching bases. Germline CDR1 and CDR2: LNHDA and SQIVND (reference sequence). V was clipped by 7 bases and J by 0 bases, with 15 bases between them. This CDR3 contains 15 residues. DNA of the CDR3: TGTGCCAGTACCAACCCGACAGCAATGAACACTGAAGCTTTCTTT. Translation gives CASTNPTAMNTEAFF.

This chain uses TRBV5-5 with TRBJ1-4; D remains unclear. Trimming removed 0 bases from V and 7 bases from J, with 7 bases in between. This CDR3 region has 13 residues. CDR1 and CDR2 from the germline V gene are SGHKS and YYEKEE (reference sequence). The CDR3 DNA sequence: TGTGCCAGCAGCTTGGCCTGGGGTGAAAAACTGTTTTTT. Encoded protein: CASSLAWGEKLFF.

This chain connects TRBV19 to TRBJ2-1, with D perhaps given as TRBD1 or TRBD2 (6 bases each). Germline V gene data show CDR1 as LNHDA and CDR2 as SQIVND (reference sequence). V dropped 2 bases and J dropped 12 bases, with 14 bases sitting between them. The CDR3 sequence is 13 residues long. In nucleotides, the CDR3 is TGTGCCAGTAGTATATCCGGGGGCGGTGGGCAGTTCTTC. Protein sequence: CASSISGGGGQFF.

The CDR3 protein is CASSLDGTGSRPQHF. CDR3 coding DNA: TGCGCCAGCAGCTTGGACGGGACAGGGTCTAGGCCCCAGCATTTT. This chain connects TRBV5-1 to TRBJ1-5, with TRBD1 matching over 9 bases. The ends lost 0 bases at V and 9 bases at J; junction bases unmatched: 7. CDR1 and CDR2 (germline): SGHRS, YFSETQ. The CDR3 has 15 amino acids.

V is TRBV28 and J is TRBJ1-5; tentative D call: TRBD1 (5 bases). Trimming left V 10 bases short and J 1 base short, with 14 bases between. The CDR3 totals 14 residues. Germline V lookup: CDR1 MDHEN, CDR2 SYDVKM. In DNA, the CDR3 is TGTGCCATTCGTGGGGCTAGGAGCAATCAGCCCCAGCATTTT. It yields the protein CAIRGARSNQPQHF.

The chain links TRBV4-1 to TRBJ1-1; tentatively, D is TRBD1 (5 bases). Between the trimmed V and J ends, which lost 3 bases and 0 bases, there was a span of 11 bases. From germline, CDR1 is MGHRA and CDR2 YSYEKL. CDR3 size: 15 residues. This chain's CDR3 is CASSHPDRLNTEAFF. In DNA, the CDR3 is TGCGCCAGCAGCCACCCTGACAGACTGAACACTGAAGCTTTCTTT.

J is TRBJ1-1 and V is TRBV28; TRBD1 matches at 7 bases. In germline, CDR1 is MDHEN, CDR2 SYDVKM. This CDR3 is 15 amino acids long. Trimming cost V 1 base and J 6 bases; bases outside gene matches: 8. Here the CDR3 reads CASSLSRAGGAEAFF. In DNA form, the CDR3 reads TGTGCCAGCAGTTTATCGAGGGCAGGGGGGGCTGAAGCTTTCTTT.

The V call is TRBV11-1, the J call TRBJ2-3; 7 bases align to TRBD2. The germline V gene encodes CDR1 SGHAT and CDR2 FQDESV (reference sequence). V trimming: 1 base; J trimming: 3 bases; junction bases outside the gene matches: 7. This CDR3 has 16 residues. DNA of the CDR3: TGTGCCAGCAGCTTAGGGGGCGGGAGAGTTACAGATACGCAGTATTTT. Amino acids: CASSLGGGRVTDTQYF. Looking up the rest from reference TRBV11-1 and TRBJ2-3 gives the full variable domain: EAEVAQSPRYKITEKSQAVAFWCDPISGHATLYWYRQILGQGPELLVQFQDESVVDDSQLPKDRFSAERLKGVDSTLKIQPAELGDSAMYLCASSLGGGRVTDTQYFGPGTRLTVL.

This chain links TRBV30 with TRBJ1-1, with D unclear. V shed 3 bases and J shed 3 bases, with 8 bases lying between them. Germline-derived CDR1 and CDR2 are GTSNPN and SVGIG (reference sequence). This CDR3 spans 12 amino acids. The CDR3 loop is CAWRLRDTEAFF. DNA for the CDR3: TGTGCCTGGAGGCTGCGGGACACTGAAGCTTTCTTT.

This clone has just one count. This chain joins TRBV18 and TRBJ1-1; D unclear. The CDR3 has 15 amino acids. CDR1 and CDR2 from the germline V gene are KGHSH and LQKENI. V lost 6 bases, J lost 8 bases, and 22 bases lay in between. CDR3 in amino acids: CASSLTRAVDSEAFF. The CDR3 nucleotides are TGTGCCAGCTCCTTAACTAGGGCCGTCGACTCGGAAGCTTTCTTT.

J is TRBJ1-5 and V is TRBV19; 7 bases match TRBD1. Germline loops: CDR1 LNHDA, CDR2 SQIVND (reference sequence). The junction had 7 bases not matched to a gene; V was cut back by 4 bases and J by 4 bases. CDR3 size: 15 residues. CDR3 in DNA: TGTGCCAGTAGTAGAGACAGGGAGATAAATCAGCCCCAGCATTTT. Translated: CASSRDREINQPQHF.

The chain carries TRBV29-1 and TRBJ2-4; no clear D gene. The CDR3 contains 13 residues. The germline V gene has CDR1 SQVTM and CDR2 ANQGSEA. V shed 3 bases and J shed 0 bases, with 6 bases lying between them. The CDR3 protein is CSVEYSAKNIQYF. CDR3 bases: TGCAGCGTTGAGTACTCAGCCAAAAACATTCAGTACTTC. Variable domain in full (rest from reference TRBV29-1 and TRBJ2-4): SAVISQKPSRDICQRGTSLTIQCQVDSQVTMMFWYRQQPGQSLTLIATANQGSEATYESGFVIDKFPISRPNLTFSTLTVSNMSPEDSSIYLCSVEYSAKNIQYFGAGTRLSVL.

The rearrangement joins TRBV21-1 to TRBJ2-1; the listed D gene, TRBD1, was not tested against the DNA. TRBV21-1 represents a pseudogene. The length of the CDR3 is 17 residues. CDR3 coding DNA: TGTGCCAGCAGCAAAGCGCTTGGTGGGCTTAAGAACAATGAGCAGTTCTTC. Translating it yields CASSKALGGLKNNEQFF.

V gene TRBV7-2 combines with J gene TRBJ2-3, with TRBD2 identical over 7 bases. Germline assignment: CDR1 SGHTA and CDR2 FQGNSA. The CDR3 contains 14 residues. The V gene end was trimmed by 5 bases and the J gene end by 4 bases; junction bases not matched to a gene: 6. The CDR3 here is CASSPAGAADTQYF. In DNA form, the CDR3 reads TGTGCCAGCAGCCCTGCGGGAGCGGCAGATACGCAGTATTTT.

Here the CDR3 DNA reads TGTGCCAGCAGCTTGGCCTGGGGACAGGGGGCTGGGTACGAGCAGTACTTC. This sequence encodes CASSLAWGQGAGYEQYF. The chain combines TRBV5-5 with TRBJ2-7; 12 bases are a match to TRBD1. The length of the CDR3 is 17 residues. Germline lookup yields CDR1 SGHKS and CDR2 YYEKEE (reference sequence). V shed 0 bases and J 4 bases; nucleotides not matched to a gene: 8.

Here the CDR3 reads CASSPRDRGHEQYF. CDR3 DNA: TGTGCCAGCAGCCCACGTGACAGGGGCCACGAGCAGTACTTC. The chain recombines TRBV7-2 with TRBJ2-7, with 8 positions matching TRBD1. CDR1 is SGHTA and CDR2 is FQGNSA in the germline V gene. The CDR3 has 14 residues. V lost 5 bases and J lost 5; bases outside the gene matches: 8.

V and J are TRBV7-3 and TRBJ1-1; D ambiguous. Trimming stripped 3 bases from V and 4 bases from J, with 9 bases between. The CDR3 is made up of 13 amino acids. Germline lookup yields CDR1 SGHTA and CDR2 FQGTGA. CDR3 nucleotides: TGTGCCAGCAGCTTTCACGGGAGCACTGAAGCTTTCTTT. This translates into CASSFHGSTEAFF.

V gene TRBV6-5 combines with J gene TRBJ2-1, with 10 bases identical to TRBD2. V lost 4 bases, J lost 5 bases, and 2 bases stayed unmatched. The germline CDR1 and CDR2 sequences are MNHEY and SVGAGI. This CDR3 has 14 amino acids. The CDR3 protein is CASSSLAGDNEQFF. For the CDR3, the DNA is TGTGCCAGCAGTTCCCTAGCGGGGGACAATGAGCAGTTCTTC.

The rearrangement uses TRBV5-1 and TRBJ2-7, with D perhaps TRBD1 or TRBD2 (5 bases each). CDR1 and CDR2 from the germline V gene are SGHRS and YFSETQ. The CDR3 runs 14 residues. Trimming removed 2 bases from V and 1 base from J, with 10 bases in between. The CDR3 DNA is TGCGCCAGCAGCTTTTCTTGGGGGTCCTACGAGCAGTACTTC. Translating gives CASSFSWGSYEQYF.

V is TRBV7-9 and J is TRBJ2-7, with D perhaps matching TRBD1 or TRBD2 (5 bases each). The CDR3 has 12 residues. The germline V gene encodes CDR1 SEHNR and CDR2 FQNEAQ (reference sequence). Trimming cost V 6 bases and J 2 bases, with 8 bases left between them. CDR3 in amino acids: CASRGPTYEQYF. The CDR3 DNA follows: TGTGCCAGCAGGGGACCGACCTACGAGCAGTACTTC. Supplemented by reference TRBV7-9 and TRBJ2-7, the full variable domain reads DTGVSQNPRHKITKRGQNVTFRCDPISEHNRLYWYRQTLGQGPEFLTYFQNEAQLEKSRLLSDRFSAERPKGSFSTLEIQRTEQGDSAMYLCASRGPTYEQYFGPGTRLTVT.

The rearrangement links TRBV4-2 to TRBJ2-7; a weak D match, TRBD1 (6 bases). V gave up 0 bases and J gave up 0 bases, with 9 bases separating them. The germline V gene has CDR1 LGHNA and CDR2 YNFKEQ. This CDR3 is built from 15 residues. CDR3 region: CASSQDQGSSYEQYF. CDR3 in DNA: TGTGCCAGCAGCCAAGATCAGGGGAGCTCCTACGAGCAGTACTTC.

The CDR3 here is CAWSSSSETQYF. In nucleotides, the CDR3 is TGTGCCTGGAGTAGCTCTTCGGAGACCCAGTACTTC. J is TRBJ2-5 and V is TRBV30; D call uncertain. The V end lost 2 bases, the J end lost 5 bases, and 9 bases lay between the germline ends. Germline assignment: CDR1 GTSNPN and CDR2 SVGIG (reference sequence). The CDR3 spans 12 residues.

The chain links TRBV27 to TRBJ2-7; D remains unclear. The germline gives CDR1 MNHEY, CDR2 SMNVEV (reference sequence). The length of the CDR3 is 12 residues. The V gene lost 5 bases and the J gene lost 2 bases, with 7 bases spanning the gap. CDR3 residues: CASSPSPYEQYF. Here the CDR3 DNA reads TGTGCCAGCAGTCCCTCCCCCTACGAGCAGTACTTC.

This clone came up once. The chain links TRBV6-5 to TRBJ2-2, with D maybe TRBD2 (5 bases). Germline V gene sequence: CDR1 MNHEY, CDR2 SVGAGI. The CDR3 covers 15 residues. The V end lost 3 bases, the J end lost 4 bases, and 12 bases lay between the germline ends. This CDR3 is CASSYRLAVTGELFF. As DNA, the CDR3 is TGTGCCAGCAGTTATCGGCTAGCTGTCACCGGGGAGCTGTTTTTT.